This TCR beta chain was profiled in a study of T-cell memory formation after mild COVID-19. Across the study: In these data, TCR clusters were largely donor specific. Findings and caveats of the study: Later expanders leaned toward CD4+, whereas clones contracting from day 15 to 85 were balanced CD4/CD8. Among contracting clones, CD4+ were mainly CM/EM and CD8+ enriched in EMRA.

TCRdb recomputed calls from the 5' RACE reads with MiXCR, one row per CDR3 protein. This table holds a few hundred thousand distinct CDR3 sequences, roughly 10% found once. The V end was cut by 6 bases, the J end by 4 bases, with 13 bases between. Germline-derived CDR1 and CDR2 are MDHEN and SYDVKM. The CDR3 is made up of 13 amino acids. This clonotype has a count of ten or more. The antigen is undetermined. This TCR came from a man between 18 and 35 years old who had mild COVID-19 (a few samples of this study predate the infection). Cell type and time point are not known. Sequenced input: PBMCs or a T cell subset sorted from them (not recorded which). The rearrangement joins TRBV28 to TRBJ2-7; no clear D. The CDR3 is CASSLGGGYEQYV. The CDR3 nucleotides are TGTGCCAGCAGCCTCGGTGGCGGTTACGAGCAGTACGTC.